The clone carrying this T cell receptor (beta chain) was found a few times. Its antigen is unidentified. Researchers reported that TCR beta cDNA libraries carried unique molecular identifiers. TCRdb called the PCR reads again in MiXCR, with one record for every CDR3 protein. The repertoire holds 600,000 to 750,000 distinct CDR3 sequences, with 55% to 60% as singletons. Germline V CDR1 and CDR2: DFQATT, SNEGSKA (reference sequence). The CDR3 sequence is 14 residues long. Between the trimmed V and J ends, which lost 1 base and 2 bases, there was a span of 12 bases. These data come from a study of post-analysis software for immune sequencing data. Study outcomes and limitations: Patients with multiple sclerosis recorded significantly lower normalized Chao1 diversity than controls, the study found. Controls showed lower frequencies than patients for roughly five TRBV segments, and TRBV5-6, TRBV5-1 and TRBV20-1 were among these.

This TCR was sampled from a girl aged 2-10 years with multiple sclerosis. Sequencing was done on a sample of blood. This chain links TRBV20-1 with TRBJ2-7; maybe TRBD2 (6 bases). The CDR3, as DNA: TGCAGTGCTAGAGCGGCGGGACTGCCCTACGAGCAGTACTTC. Protein: CSARAAGLPYEQYF.